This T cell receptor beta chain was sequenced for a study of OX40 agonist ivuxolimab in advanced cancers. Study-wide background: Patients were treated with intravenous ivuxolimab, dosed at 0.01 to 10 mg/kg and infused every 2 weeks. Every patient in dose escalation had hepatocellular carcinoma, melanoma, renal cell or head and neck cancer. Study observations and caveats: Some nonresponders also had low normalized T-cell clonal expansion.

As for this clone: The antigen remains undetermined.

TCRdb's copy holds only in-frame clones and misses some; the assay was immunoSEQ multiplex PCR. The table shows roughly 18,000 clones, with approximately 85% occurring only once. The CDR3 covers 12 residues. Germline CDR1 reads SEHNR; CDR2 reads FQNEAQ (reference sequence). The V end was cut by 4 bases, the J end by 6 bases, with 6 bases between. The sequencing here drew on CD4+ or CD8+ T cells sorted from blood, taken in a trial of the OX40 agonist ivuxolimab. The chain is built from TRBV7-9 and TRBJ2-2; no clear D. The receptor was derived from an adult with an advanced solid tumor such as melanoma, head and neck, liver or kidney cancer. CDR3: CASSSSPGELFF. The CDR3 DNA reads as TGTGCCAGCAGCTCCTCACCCGGGGAGCTGTTTTTT.